This TCR beta chain was identified during a study of chemoradiotherapy in HPV16-positive cancers. General study results and limits: Non-HPV-specific T cells did not expand in tumors during treatment, whereas candidate HPV-specific clones and E7-related motifs did.

Clones were sequenced by immunoSEQ multiplex PCR, and TCRdb holds only the in-frame ones, with some missing. The sample records tens of thousands of clones, 65% to 80% being singletons. On this clone itself: Its antigen is not identified.

The TCR sequence derives from a human donor with HPV-associated anogenital cancer. Sequencing was performed on blood, taken from a patient who underwent chemoradiotherapy.

CDR3 protein: CASSRQDNQPQHF. The CDR3 DNA follows: TGTGCCAGCTCCCGACAGGACAATCAGCCCCAGCATTTT. The genes are TRBV18 and TRBJ1-5; tentatively, D is TRBD1 (6 bases). The CDR3 has 13 residues. Deletions cut 6 bases from V and 3 bases from J, with 9 bases between. Germline CDR1 and CDR2: KGHSH and LQKENI.